Each of the 12 T cell receptor beta chains below was sequenced from the same sample in a study of blood T cell repertoires in COVID-19. Sequencing was performed with immunoSEQ multiplex PCR; in TCRdb, only in-frame clones are kept and a portion is missing. The sample yields 120,000 to 150,000 clones, approximately 90% seen once. Sequences were obtained from PBMCs or T cells enriched from blood (not recorded which). The receptors stem from a woman aged 40 to 49 who had been exposed to COVID-19.

The chain couples TRBV12-3 or TRBV12-4 to TRBJ1-2; D unclear. This CDR3 region has 11 residues. V lost 2 bases to trimming and J lost 8 bases, with 6 bases between them. The CDR3 region has the DNA TGTGCCAGCAGTTTAAATAGAGGCTACACCTTC. Translation: CASSLNRGYTF.

The rearrangement links TRBV4-1 to TRBJ2-1; D is possibly TRBD2 (6 bases). Between the trimmed V and J ends, which lost 0 bases and 0 bases, there was a span of 9 bases. This CDR3 spans 16 amino acids. CDR1 and CDR2 (germline): MGHRA, YSYEKL. The CDR3 protein is CASSQDGGISYNEQFF. As DNA, the CDR3 is TGCGCCAGCAGCCAAGACGGCGGGATCTCCTACAATGAGCAGTTCTTC.

The chain links TRBV19 to TRBJ2-7; tentatively, D is TRBD2 (5 bases). Looked up from germline, CDR1 is LNHDA and CDR2 is SQIVND (reference sequence). The CDR3 length is 14 residues. V was shortened by 3 bases and J by 6 bases, with 15 bases between the two germline ends. CDR3 coding DNA: TGTGCCAGTAGTATCGGGGATAACCTCTCCGAGCAGTACTTC. Protein: CASSIGDNLSEQYF.

The chain has TRBV11-2 and TRBJ1-2; 9 nucleotides agree with TRBD1. CDR3 length: 15 amino acids. Germline V gene lookup returns CDR1 SGHAT and CDR2 FQNNGV. V dropped 0 bases and J dropped 3; count of bases not matched to a gene: 2. CDR3 nucleotide sequence: TGTGCCAGCAGCTTAGAAGGACAGGGGTACTATGGCTACACCTTC. Its protein product is CASSLEGQGYYGYTF.

This chain connects TRBV4-3 to TRBJ2-1; D is undetermined. CDR3 length: 14 residues. The V gene's germline CDR1 is LGHNA and CDR2 YSLEER. The germline V and J ends were trimmed by 2 bases and 5 bases, with 10 bases remaining between them. The CDR3 region is CASSQRTGNNEQFF. CDR3 bases: TGCGCCAGCAGCCAAAGAACCGGTAACAATGAGCAGTTCTTC.

The chain couples TRBV11-2 to TRBJ2-2; 11 nucleotides agree with TRBD2. Trimming took 1 base from V and 0 from J; bases not matched to a gene: 4. CDR3 length: 18 residues. Germline lookup yields CDR1 SGHAT and CDR2 FQNNGV. The CDR3 nucleotides are TGTGCCAGCAGCTTAGTGGAACTAGCGGGGGCGAACACCGGGGAGCTGTTTTTT. This gives the protein CASSLVELAGANTGELFF.

The chain is built from TRBV28 and TRBJ1-5, with TRBD1 identical over 8 bases. Per the germline V gene, CDR1 is MDHEN and CDR2 is SYDVKM. The CDR3 runs to 14 residues. V was clipped by 4 bases and J by 7 bases; unmatched bases: 6. The CDR3: CASSSNRGDQPQHF. CDR3 DNA: TGTGCCAGCAGTTCCAACAGGGGGGACCAGCCCCAGCATTTT.

The rearrangement uses TRBV4-3 and TRBJ2-4, with a possible D match to TRBD2 (7 bases). CDR1 is LGHNA, CDR2 YSLEER, per germline. This CDR3 spans 15 amino acids. V was shortened by 0 bases and J by 9 bases, with 15 bases between the two germline ends. CDR3: CASSQDFGGGVIQYF. In DNA, the CDR3 is TGCGCCAGCAGCCAAGATTTCGGAGGGGGGGTCATTCAGTACTTC.

V and J are TRBV5-1 and TRBJ1-1; 7 bases are shared with TRBD1. Germline values: CDR1 SGHRS, CDR2 YFSETQ. CDR3 length: 14 amino acids. V lost 4 bases, J lost 8 bases, and 11 bases stayed unmatched. The CDR3: CASSLLTGTAEAFF. CDR3 coding DNA: TGCGCCAGCAGCCTCCTGACAGGGACGGCCGAAGCTTTCTTT.

The chain is built from TRBV7-2 and TRBJ2-5; 7 bases align to TRBD2. J gave up 5 bases and V 5 bases, and 14 bases lay outside the gene matches. CDR1 and CDR2 (germline): SGHTA, FQGNSA. CDR3 length equals 16 residues. CDR3 sequence (DNA): TGTGCCAGCAGCAATATTCTGGCGGGAGTAGCGGAGACCCAGTACTTC. Translation gives CASSNILAGVAETQYF.

The chain joins TRBV4-3 to TRBJ2-3; TRBD2 matches 8 bases. CDR1 and CDR2 from the germline V gene are LGHNA and YSLEER. The CDR3 consists of 15 residues. The V segment lost 2 bases and the J segment 8 bases; nucleotides outside the gene matches: 9. The CDR3 spells CASSQPSGGQITQYF. DNA for the CDR3: TGCGCCAGCAGCCAACCCTCGGGAGGGCAAATTACGCAGTATTTT.

This clone was seen just once. The genes are TRBV28 and TRBJ1-5; the match to TRBD1 covers 9 bases. Germline CDR1 is MDHEN and CDR2 is SYDVKM. This CDR3 region has 13 residues. V shed 6 bases and J 6 bases; nucleotides not matched to a gene: 3. This chain's CDR3 is CASRQGAGQPQHF. The CDR3 region has the DNA TGTGCCAGCAGACAGGGGGCTGGTCAGCCCCAGCATTTT.